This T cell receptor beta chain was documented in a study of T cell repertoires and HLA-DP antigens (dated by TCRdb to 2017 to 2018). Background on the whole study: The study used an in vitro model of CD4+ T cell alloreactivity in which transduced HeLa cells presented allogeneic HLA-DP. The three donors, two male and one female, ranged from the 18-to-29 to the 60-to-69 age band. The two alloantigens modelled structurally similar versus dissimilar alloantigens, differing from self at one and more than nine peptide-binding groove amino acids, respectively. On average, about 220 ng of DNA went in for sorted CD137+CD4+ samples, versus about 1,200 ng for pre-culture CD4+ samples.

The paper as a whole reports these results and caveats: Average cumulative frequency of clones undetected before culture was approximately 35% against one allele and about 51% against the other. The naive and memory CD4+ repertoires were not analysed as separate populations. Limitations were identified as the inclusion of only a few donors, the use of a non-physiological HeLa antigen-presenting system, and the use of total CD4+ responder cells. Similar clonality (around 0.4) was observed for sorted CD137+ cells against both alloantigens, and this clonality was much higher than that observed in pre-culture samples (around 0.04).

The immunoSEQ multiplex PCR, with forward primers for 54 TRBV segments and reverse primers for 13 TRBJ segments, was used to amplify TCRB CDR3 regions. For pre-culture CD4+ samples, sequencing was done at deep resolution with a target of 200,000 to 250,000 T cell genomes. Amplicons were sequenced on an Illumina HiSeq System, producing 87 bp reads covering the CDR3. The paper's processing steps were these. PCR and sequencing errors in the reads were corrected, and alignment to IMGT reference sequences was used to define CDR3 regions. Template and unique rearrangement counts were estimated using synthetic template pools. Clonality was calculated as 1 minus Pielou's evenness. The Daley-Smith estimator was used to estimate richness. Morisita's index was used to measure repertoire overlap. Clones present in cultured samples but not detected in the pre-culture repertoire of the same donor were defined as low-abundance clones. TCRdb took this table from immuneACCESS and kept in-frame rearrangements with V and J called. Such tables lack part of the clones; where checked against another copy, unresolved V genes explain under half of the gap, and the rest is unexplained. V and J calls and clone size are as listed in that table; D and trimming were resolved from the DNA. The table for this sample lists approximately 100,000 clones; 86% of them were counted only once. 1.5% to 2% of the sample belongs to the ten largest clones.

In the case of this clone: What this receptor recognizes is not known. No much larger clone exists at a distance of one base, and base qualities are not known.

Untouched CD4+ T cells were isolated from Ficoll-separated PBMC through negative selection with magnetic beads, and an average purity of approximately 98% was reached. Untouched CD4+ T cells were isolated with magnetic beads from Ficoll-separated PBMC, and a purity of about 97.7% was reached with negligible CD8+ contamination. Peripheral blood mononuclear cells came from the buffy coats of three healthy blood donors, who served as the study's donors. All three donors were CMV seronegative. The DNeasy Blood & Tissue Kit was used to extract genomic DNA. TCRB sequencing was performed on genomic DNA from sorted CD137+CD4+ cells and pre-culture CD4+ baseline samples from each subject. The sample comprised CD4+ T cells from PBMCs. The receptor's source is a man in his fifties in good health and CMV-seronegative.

The CDR3 sequence is CAATRDRGNTEAFF. The nucleotide sequence reads as follows: TGTGCCGCGACAAGGGACAGGGGGAACACTGAAGCTTTCTTT. The V gene is TRBV5-6 and the J gene is TRBJ1-1, with TRBD1 identical over 10 junction bases. Measured from the cysteine to the phenylalanine, the CDR3 is 14 residues long. Left in the record is the CDR3 DNA by itself, 42 bases read in frame from the first base. Compared with germline, V lacks 10 bases and J lacks 1 base; bases without a gene match: 7. The germline V gene supplies CDR1 SGHDT and CDR2 YYEEEE.